The rows below give T cell receptor beta chains drawn from one sample of a study of blood T cell repertoires in COVID-19. TCRdb keeps only in-frame clones here, not all; method: immunoSEQ multiplex PCR. This table has roughly 90,000 clones, roughly nine tenths appearing once. Sequencing input: peripheral blood. Every receptor here comes from a woman older than 75 with active COVID-19. Both conserved end residues are part of each CDR3. A D gene is named only where the DNA matches it firmly. A clone size is listed for some rows: how often the clone was seen (once, few, many), or a class if it is expanded.

J: TRBJ2-1; V: TRBV6-4; D: .; size: once; CDR3: CASSDEGEGHNEQFF; DNA: TGTGCCAGCAGTGACGAGGGGGAGGGCCACAATGAGCAGTTCTTC
J: TRBJ1-2; V: TRBV19; D: .; size: .; CDR3: CASSIGTVYGYTF; DNA: TGTGCCAGTAGTATAGGAACTGTCTATGGCTACACCTTC
J: TRBJ1-1; V: TRBV28; D: .; size: .; CDR3: CASRGALNTEAFF; DNA: TGTGCCAGCAGGGGGGCTTTGAACACTGAAGCTTTCTTT
J: TRBJ1-2; V: TRBV6-6; D: .; size: once; CDR3: CASRSEASNYGYTF; DNA: TGTGCCAGCAGATCGGAGGCATCTAACTATGGCTACACCTTC
J: TRBJ2-5; V: TRBV28; D: TRBD1; size: .; CDR3: CASSPRQGQETQYF; DNA: TGTGCCAGCAGTCCCAGACAGGGTCAAGAGACCCAGTACTTC
J: TRBJ2-1; V: TRBV28; D: TRBD2; size: .; CDR3: CASSQTSGKNNEQFF; DNA: TGTGCCAGCAGTCAGACTAGCGGGAAGAACAATGAGCAGTTCTTC
J: TRBJ2-2; V: TRBV13; D: TRBD1; size: .; CDR3: CASSLVGRGPSTGELFF; DNA: TGTGCCAGCAGCTTAGTAGGTAGGGGGCCGAGCACCGGGGAGCTGTTTTTT
J: TRBJ2-7; V: TRBV7-9; D: TRBD1; size: .; CDR3: CASSSSGTGGYEQYF; DNA: TGTGCCAGCAGCTCCAGCGGGACAGGGGGCTACGAGCAGTACTTC
J: TRBJ1-1; V: TRBV20-1; D: TRBD1; size: .; CDR3: CSASPPMGSAGGQNTEAFF; DNA: TGCAGTGCTAGTCCACCAATGGGGTCCGCAGGGGGTCAAAACACTGAAGCTTTCTTT
J: TRBJ1-4; V: TRBV28; D: .; size: few; CDR3: CASSPRGAPNEKLFF; DNA: TGTGCCAGCAGCCCACGGGGGGCCCCTAATGAAAAACTGTTTTTT
J: TRBJ1-2; V: TRBV7-2; D: .; size: .; CDR3: CASSPDSGTGYTF; DNA: TGTGCCAGCAGTCCCGACAGTGGTACCGGCTACACCTTC
J: TRBJ1-2; V: TRBV27; D: .; size: .; CDR3: CASSTRGLNGYTF; DNA: TGTGCCAGCAGTACCAGGGGTCTAAATGGCTACACCTTC
J: TRBJ2-3; V: TRBV7-2; D: TRBD1; size: once; CDR3: CASSFIGQASTDTQYF; DNA: TGTGCCAGCAGCTTTATTGGACAGGCGAGCACAGATACGCAGTATTTT
J: TRBJ1-2; V: TRBV5-4; D: TRBD1; size: .; CDR3: CASGTGGSVYYGYTF; DNA: TGTGCCAGCGGGACAGGGGGCTCGGTTTACTATGGCTACACCTTC
J: TRBJ1-1; V: TRBV9; D: TRBD1; size: .; CDR3: CASNDRGGTEAFF; DNA: TGTGCCAGCAACGACAGGGGCGGAACTGAAGCCTTCTTT
J: TRBJ2-7; V: TRBV7-7; D: TRBD1; size: .; CDR3: CASSYRQGPYEQYF; DNA: TGTGCCAGCAGCTACAGACAGGGCCCCTACGAGCAGTACTTC
J: TRBJ2-7; V: TRBV4-2; D: .; size: .; CDR3: CASSQAPPGNEQYF; DNA: TGTGCCAGCAGCCAAGCCCCTCCCGGGAACGAGCAGTACTTC
J: TRBJ1-5; V: TRBV19; D: .; size: .; CDR3: CASSTGGGSQPQHF; DNA: TGTGCCAGTAGTACTGGGGGGGGGAGCCAGCCCCAGCATTTT
J: TRBJ1-5; V: TRBV6-5; D: TRBD1; size: .; CDR3: CASSPGQGVNQPQHF; DNA: TGTGCCAGCAGTCCCGGACAGGGGGTCAATCAGCCCCAGCATTTT
J: TRBJ2-7; V: TRBV18; D: TRBD1; size: .; CDR3: CASSLGTVSYEQYF; DNA: TGTGCCAGCTCACTGGGGACAGTCTCCTACGAGCAGTACTTC
J: TRBJ2-7; V: TRBV28; D: TRBD2; size: .; CDR3: CASSPQPDWGGPYEQYF; DNA: TGTGCCAGCAGTCCTCAGCCCGACTGGGGGGGTCCCTACGAGCAGTACTTC
J: TRBJ1-2; V: TRBV7-3; D: TRBD1; size: once; CDR3: CASSSRDRAYGYTF; DNA: TGTGCCAGCAGCTCCCGGGACAGGGCCTATGGCTACACCTTC
J: TRBJ1-1; V: TRBV4-1; D: .; size: few; CDR3: CASSQDGEGRRAFF; DNA: TGCGCCAGCAGCCAAGATGGGGAGGGGCGTCGAGCTTTCTTT
J: TRBJ2-5; V: TRBV28; D: TRBD2; size: .; CDR3: CASSLELAGLQETQYF; DNA: TGTGCCAGCAGTTTAGAGCTAGCGGGACTTCAAGAGACCCAGTACTTC
J: TRBJ2-7; V: TRBV4-3; D: .; size: .; CDR3: CASSQGYSYEQYF; DNA: TGCGCCAGCAGCCAAGGGTACTCTTACGAGCAGTACTTC
J: TRBJ2-7; V: TRBV19; D: .; size: .; CDR3: CASSIFGLRDSEQYF; DNA: TGTGCCAGTAGTATTTTTGGTCTCCGGGATTCCGAGCAGTACTTC
J: TRBJ2-7; V: TRBV28; D: TRBD1; size: .; CDR3: CASRPKGTGAKQYF; DNA: TGTGCCAGCCGACCTAAAGGGACAGGGGCTAAGCAGTACTTC
J: TRBJ2-3; V: TRBV5-1; D: TRBD2; size: .; CDR3: CASSLGVSGRVTQYF; DNA: TGCGCCAGCAGCTTGGGAGTTAGCGGGAGAGTTACGCAGTATTTT
J: TRBJ2-1; V: TRBV9; D: .; size: .; CDR3: CASSVDSPDEQFF; DNA: TGTGCCAGCAGCGTAGACTCGCCGGATGAGCAGTTCTTC
J: TRBJ2-1; V: TRBV5-1; D: .; size: .; CDR3: CASKSGYQFF; DNA: TGCGCCAGCAAATCGGGATACCAGTTCTTC
J: TRBJ2-7; V: TRBV5-4; D: TRBD2; size: .; CDR3: CASNLREGREQYF; DNA: TGTGCCAGCAATCTGCGGGAGGGCCGCGAGCAGTACTTC
J: TRBJ2-3; V: TRBV3-1/TRBV3-2; D: TRBD2; size: .; CDR3: CASSGLAGIGTDTQYF; DNA: TGTGCCAGCAGCGGACTAGCGGGTATTGGCACAGATACGCAGTATTTT
J: TRBJ2-5; V: TRBV10-3; D: .; size: .; CDR3: CAISGSSASETQYF; DNA: TGTGCCATCAGTGGAAGTTCCGCGTCTGAGACCCAGTACTTC
J: TRBJ1-1; V: TRBV14; D: TRBD1; size: .; CDR3: CASSLAAGTANTEAFF; DNA: TGTGCCAGCAGCCTGGCGGCCGGGACAGCGAACACTGAAGCTTTCTTT
J: TRBJ2-1; V: TRBV4-3; D: TRBD2; size: .; CDR3: CASSRGLAGEAYNEQFF; DNA: TGCGCCAGCAGCCGAGGCTTAGCGGGAGAAGCCTACAATGAGCAGTTCTTC
J: TRBJ2-5; V: TRBV5-4; D: .; size: .; CDR3: CASSSGGRETQYF; DNA: TGTGCCAGCAGCTCAGGGGGGCGAGAGACCCAGTACTTC
J: TRBJ2-1; V: TRBV10-3; D: TRBD2; size: .; CDR3: CAISPLGDGGNEQFF; DNA: TGTGCCATCAGCCCTTTGGGGGACGGGGGGAATGAGCAGTTCTTC
J: TRBJ2-1; V: TRBV20-1; D: .; size: .; CDR3: CSASRGSSSHYNEQFF; DNA: TGCAGTGCTAGTCGTGGGAGTTCTAGTCATTACAATGAGCAGTTCTTC
J: TRBJ2-2; V: TRBV19; D: .; size: .; CDR3: CASRRGWVGELFF; DNA: TGTGCCAGTAGAAGGGGTTGGGTGGGGGAGCTGTTTTTT
J: TRBJ2-2; V: TRBV21-1; D: .; size: .; CDR3: CAQNLTREGCDTGELFF; DNA: TGTGCCCAAAATCTCACGCGGGAGGGCTGTGACACCGGGGAGCTGTTTTTT
J: TRBJ2-3; V: TRBV11-1; D: .; size: once; CDR3: CASSSGRGSGTDTQYF; DNA: TGTGCCAGCAGTTCCGGGCGGGGTAGTGGCACAGATACGCAGTATTTT
J: TRBJ1-2; V: TRBV7-2; D: .; size: .; CDR3: CASSHGGTPNTF; DNA: TGTGCCAGCAGCCATGGCGGGACTCCGAACACCTTC
J: TRBJ1-5; V: TRBV2; D: TRBD1; size: .; CDR3: CASSRDSSNQPQHF; DNA: TGTGCCAGCAGTCGGGACAGCTCCAATCAGCCCCAGCATTTT
J: TRBJ2-2; V: TRBV19; D: TRBD2; size: .; CDR3: CASSASGLANTGELFF; DNA: TGTGCCAGTAGCGCTTCGGGACTAGCGAACACCGGGGAGCTGTTTTTT
J: TRBJ1-1; V: TRBV24-1; D: .; size: once; CDR3: CATSDLTGEAFF; DNA: TGTGCCACCAGTGATTTAACAGGGGAAGCTTTCTTT
J: TRBJ2-3; V: TRBV4-1; D: TRBD2; size: once; CDR3: CASSQDGGRGTDTQYF; DNA: TGCGCCAGCAGCCAAGACGGCGGGAGGGGCACAGATACGCAGTATTTT
J: TRBJ2-5; V: TRBV6-6; D: TRBD2; size: few; CDR3: CASSTSGMETQYF; DNA: TGTGCCAGTTCGACTAGCGGGATGGAGACCCAGTACTTC
J: TRBJ2-5; V: TRBV18; D: .; size: .; CDR3: CASSRGQGGETQYF; DNA: TGTGCCAGCTCACGAGGACAGGGAGGGGAGACCCAGTACTTC
J: TRBJ1-5; V: TRBV28; D: .; size: .; CDR3: CASSVRGGYGNQLQHF; DNA: TGTGCCAGCAGCGTTCGAGGGGGATATGGCAATCAGCTCCAGCATTTT
J: TRBJ2-2; V: TRBV5-4; D: TRBD2; size: .; CDR3: CASSLSGGSNTGELFF; DNA: TGTGCCAGCAGCTTAAGCGGGGGTTCGAACACCGGGGAGCTGTTTTTT
J: TRBJ1-1; V: TRBV28; D: TRBD1; size: .; CDR3: CASSPTGGNTEAFF; DNA: TGTGCCAGCAGTCCCACAGGGGGAAACACTGAAGCTTTCTTT
J: TRBJ2-2; V: TRBV7-3; D: .; size: .; CDR3: CASSLYVSSVNTGELFF; DNA: TGTGCCAGCAGCTTATACGTCAGTAGCGTTAACACCGGGGAGCTGTTTTTT
J: TRBJ2-7; V: TRBV6-1; D: .; size: .; CDR3: CASSEVTYEQYF; DNA: TGTGCCAGCAGTGAAGTAACCTACGAGCAGTACTTC
J: TRBJ1-1; V: TRBV7-2; D: .; size: .; CDR3: CASSLGRRQNTEAFF; DNA: TGTGCCAGCAGCTTAGGGCGAAGACAGAACACTGAAGCTTTCTTT
J: TRBJ2-7; V: TRBV5-4; D: TRBD2; size: .; CDR3: CASSLGGSYYEQYF; DNA: TGTGCCAGCAGCTTGGGCGGGAGTTATTACGAGCAGTACTTC
J: TRBJ2-7; V: TRBV6-2/TRBV6-3; D: TRBD2; size: .; CDR3: CASSFPAGNSYEQYF; DNA: TGTGCCAGCAGTTTTCCAGCGGGGAACTCCTACGAGCAGTACTTC
J: TRBJ2-7; V: TRBV6-2/TRBV6-3; D: TRBD2; size: once; CDR3: CASSLTSGYEQYF; DNA: TGTGCCAGCAGTTTGACTAGCGGCTACGAGCAGTACTTC